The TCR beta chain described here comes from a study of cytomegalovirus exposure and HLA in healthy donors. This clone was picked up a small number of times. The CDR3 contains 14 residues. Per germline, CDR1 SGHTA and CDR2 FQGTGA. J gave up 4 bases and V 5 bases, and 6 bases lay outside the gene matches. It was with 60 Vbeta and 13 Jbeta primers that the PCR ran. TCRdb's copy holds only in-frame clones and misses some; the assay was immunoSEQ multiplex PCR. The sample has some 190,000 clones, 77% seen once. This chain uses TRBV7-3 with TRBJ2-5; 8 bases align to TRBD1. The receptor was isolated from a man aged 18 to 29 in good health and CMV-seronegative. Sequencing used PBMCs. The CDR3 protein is CASSLSGTGETQYF. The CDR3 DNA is TGTGCCAGCAGCCTCTCTGGGACAGGAGAGACCCAGTACTTC.